This passage covers 29 T cell receptor beta chains from one sample sequenced in a study of beta chain features in type 1 diabetes. The entirety of the isolated RNA underwent reverse transcription, so expressed TCRB transcripts were sequenced. Profiled with immunoSEQ multiplex PCR; TCRdb holds only in-frame clones, not every one. This table has around 300,000 clones, approximately 15% appearing once. The sequencing input was central memory CD4+ T cells from blood. The source of these receptors is a man aged 30 to 45 in good health.

This clone was picked up a small number of times. The chain joins TRBV5-4 to TRBJ1-2, with D perhaps matching TRBD1 (6 bases). The V end was cut by 4 bases, the J end by 4 bases, with 17 bases between. This CDR3 is built from 15 residues. In germline, CDR1 is SGHNT, CDR2 YYREEE (reference sequence). This CDR3 is CASSIQGPRIYGYTF. The CDR3 DNA follows: TGTGCCAGCAGCATTCAGGGGCCCCGGATCTATGGCTACACCTTC.

In this sample, this clone turned up a few times. This chain uses TRBV2 with TRBJ2-5; D possibly corresponds to TRBD1 (6 bases). In germline, CDR1 is SNHLY, CDR2 FYNNEI. The CDR3 consists of 11 residues. V lost 1 base to trimming and J lost 12 bases, with 9 bases between them. Here the CDR3 reads CASSEGAGEYF. In nucleotides, the CDR3 is TGTGCCAGCAGTGAAGGGGCAGGGGAGTACTTC.

The CDR3 sequence is CASGSGAGEPQHF. In DNA, the CDR3 is TGCGCCAGCGGTTCGGGGGCCGGGGAGCCCCAGCATTTT. The chain combines TRBV5-1 with TRBJ1-5; tentatively, D is TRBD1 (6 bases). CDR3 length equals 13 residues. The ends were cut back, 7 bases at V and 8 bases at J, with 16 bases in the middle. The germline V gene has CDR1 SGHRS and CDR2 YFSETQ.

The chain is built from TRBV5-6 and TRBJ1-1; weak D call: TRBD1 (5 bases). This CDR3 contains 13 residues. V was clipped by 1 base and J by 6 bases, with 10 bases between them. The germline CDR1 and CDR2 sequences are SGHDT and YYEEEE. DNA of the CDR3: TGTGCCAGCAGCTTGCAGGGTGTCCCTGAAGCTTTCTTT. Encoded protein: CASSLQGVPEAFF.

The rearrangement uses TRBV6-5 and TRBJ1-2; no clear D gene. V was cut by 8 bases and J by 0 bases, with 10 bases left in between. This CDR3 has 13 amino acids. Germline CDR1 and CDR2: MNHEY and SVGAGI. CDR3 sequence (DNA): TGTGCCAGCGGCAAAGTAGCTAACTATGGCTACACCTTC. Translated, it gives CASGKVANYGYTF.

The chain recombines TRBV11-2 with TRBJ2-5, with D maybe TRBD1 (6 bases). Germline V gives CDR1 SGHAT, CDR2 FQNNGV. V was pared by 3 bases and J by 2 bases, with 7 bases between. CDR3 length equals 13 residues. In DNA form, the CDR3 reads TGTGCCAGCAGCTTTGGGACACAAGAGACCCAGTACTTC. Protein sequence: CASSFGTQETQYF.

The CDR3 DNA reads TGTGCCAGCAGCTCCCCGGGGGAGACCCAGTACTTC. Amino acids: CASSSPGETQYF. This chain connects TRBV5-6 to TRBJ2-5, with D maybe TRBD2 (5 bases). The CDR3 has 12 amino acids. The germline V gene has CDR1 SGHDT and CDR2 YYEEEE. V was clipped by 3 bases and J by 5 bases, with 8 bases between them.

As to this clone: Other DNA sequences within the sample encode an identical CDR3. The V and J genes are TRBV7-8 and TRBJ1-1; D unresolved. The germline CDR1 and CDR2 sequences are SGHVS and FQNEAQ. The CDR3 runs 13 residues. V was shortened by 1 base and J by 4 bases, with 7 bases between the two germline ends. CDR3 coding DNA: TGTGCCAGCAGCTTAGGGGAAGGCACTGAAGCTTTCTTT. This gives the protein CASSLGEGTEAFF.

In this sample, this clone turned up a few times. This chain links TRBV5-4 with TRBJ2-1, with 7 bases aligning to TRBD1. V was clipped by 0 bases and J by 3 bases; unmatched bases: 0. The CDR3 totals 14 residues. Germline CDR1 and CDR2: SGHNT and YYREEE (reference sequence). This CDR3 is CASSLGTGYNEQFF. CDR3 in DNA: TGTGCCAGCAGCTTGGGGACAGGCTACAATGAGCAGTTCTTC.

This clone has a handful of counts. The chain is built from TRBV11-2 and TRBJ1-3, with no clear D. CDR1 and CDR2 (germline): SGHAT, FQNNGV. The CDR3 covers 18 residues. Between the trimmed V and J ends, which lost 1 base and 0 bases, there was a span of 16 bases. In DNA, the CDR3 is TGTGCCAGCAGCTTAGGCGGAGGGTTACAGTACTCTGGAAACACCATATATTTT. Residues: CASSLGGGLQYSGNTIYF. Filled out from reference TRBV11-2 and TRBJ1-3, the complete variable domain reads EAGVAQSPRYKIIEKRQSVAFWCNPISGHATLYWYQQILGQGPKLLIQFQNNGVVDDSQLPKDRFSAERLKGVDSTLKIQPAKLEDSAVYLCASSLGGGLQYSGNTIYFGEGSWLTVV.

This clone has more than one count but fewer than ten. Other DNA variants within this sample encode the same CDR3. In DNA form, the CDR3 reads TGTGCCAGCAGCTTAGTTCGCACAGATACGCAGTATTTT. Translation gives CASSLVRTDTQYF. The rearrangement links TRBV7-8 to TRBJ2-3; D call uncertain. This CDR3 has 13 amino acids. The germline gives CDR1 SGHVS, CDR2 FQNEAQ. Trimming took 1 base from V and 1 from J, leaving 3 bases between them.

The V gene is TRBV6-1, the J gene TRBJ2-7; D is unresolved. Trimming took off 7 bases at V and 3 bases at J, with 13 bases between the two ends. The CDR3 length is 13 residues. Germline assignment: CDR1 MNHNS and CDR2 SASEGT. In DNA, the CDR3 is TGTGCCAGCACCCCCAGTGGGATCTACGAGCAGTACGTC. Translating gives CASTPSGIYEQYV.

This clone was counted a few times. This chain joins TRBV7-2 and TRBJ1-1; no clear D. With 3 bases removed from V and 1 base from J, the gap between germline ends came to 18 bases. In germline, CDR1 is SGHTA, CDR2 FQGNSA. The CDR3 has 17 amino acids. The CDR3 sequence is CASSLVTTGRGNTEAFF. CDR3 coding DNA: TGTGCCAGCAGCTTGGTAACAACCGGGCGTGGGAACACTGAAGCTTTCTTT. The variable domain in full, completed from reference TRBV7-2 and TRBJ1-1, reads GAGVSQSPSNKVTEKGKDVELRCDPISGHTALYWYRQSLGQGLEFLIYFQGNSAPDKSGLPSDRFSAERTGGSVSTLTIQRTQQEDSAVYLCASSLVTTGRGNTEAFFGQGTRLTVV.

The chain uses TRBV9 and TRBJ2-6; tentatively, D is TRBD2 (6 bases). The germline V gene encodes CDR1 SGDLS and CDR2 YYNGEE. V lost 4 bases to trimming and J lost 0 bases, with 14 bases between them. The CDR3 spans 17 residues. In nucleotides, the CDR3 is TGTGCCAGCAGCCGAGCCGGGACTCCCTCTGGGGCCAACGTCCTGACTTTC. Translating it yields CASSRAGTPSGANVLTF.

This clone has at least ten counts. V usage is TRBV5-4 and J usage is TRBJ2-1; D unclear. Germline-derived CDR1 and CDR2 are SGHNT and YYREEE (reference sequence). V lost 0 bases and J 4 bases, leaving 8 bases between the germline ends. This CDR3 has 14 residues. This CDR3 reads CASSLERTYNEQFF. The CDR3 region has the DNA TGTGCCAGCAGCTTGGAGAGGACGTACAATGAGCAGTTCTTC.

The chain links TRBV7-2 to TRBJ1-1, with D perhaps matching TRBD1 (6 bases). Trimming stripped 5 bases from V and 5 bases from J, with 27 bases between. The CDR3 sequence is 18 residues long. Germline V gives CDR1 SGHTA, CDR2 FQGNSA. CDR3 in DNA: TGTGCCAGCAGCCGCTCACCGGGGGGGCGGATAACGGGGACTGAAGCTTTCTTT. It yields the protein CASSRSPGGRITGTEAFF.

The chain recombines TRBV6-6 with TRBJ1-4, with 9 bases that match TRBD1. The CDR3 contains 14 residues. J lost 8 bases, V lost 7 bases, and 8 bases had no gene match. CDR1 MNHNY and CDR2 SVGAGI come from the germline V gene (reference sequence). CDR3 sequence reads: CASTNRGREEKLFF. CDR3 nucleotides: TGTGCCAGCACTAACAGGGGGCGCGAGGAAAAACTGTTTTTT.

This clone has a handful of counts. Other DNA variants within this sample encode the same CDR3. V is TRBV7-2 and J is TRBJ2-3; 7 nucleotides match TRBD2. This CDR3 spans 14 amino acids. Per germline, CDR1 SGHTA and CDR2 FQGNSA. V was pared by 5 bases and J by 3 bases, with 5 bases of the junction left unmatched. CDR3 DNA sequence: TGTGCCAGCAGCCCGACGCGGGGGACAGATACGCAGTATTTT. The encoded protein is CASSPTRGTDTQYF.

There are a few counts of this clone. The gene calls are TRBV7-2 and TRBJ1-1; 9 bases match TRBD1. This CDR3 region has 16 residues. CDR1 is SGHTA and CDR2 is FQGNSA in the germline V gene. The junction had 11 bases not matched to a gene; V was cut back by 5 bases and J by 4 bases. The CDR3 nucleotides are TGTGCCAGCAGCCGTACAGGGGGCTCCCGAGGCACTGAAGCTTTCTTT. It codes for CASSRTGGSRGTEAFF. Full variable domain (rest looked up from reference TRBV7-2 and TRBJ1-1): GAGVSQSPSNKVTEKGKDVELRCDPISGHTALYWYRQSLGQGLEFLIYFQGNSAPDKSGLPSDRFSAERTGGSVSTLTIQRTQQEDSAVYLCASSRTGGSRGTEAFFGQGTRLTVV.

The chain employs TRBV6-5 and TRBJ2-5; TRBD1 agrees at 8 bases. The trim removed 6 bases at V and 5 bases at J, leaving 8 bases unmatched. This CDR3 comprises 14 residues. Germline assignment: CDR1 MNHEY and CDR2 SVGAGI. CDR3 region: CASSAQGAKETQYF. Written as DNA, the CDR3 is TGTGCCAGCAGCGCTCAGGGGGCGAAGGAGACCCAGTACTTC.

In nucleotides, the CDR3 is TGTGCCAGCAGTGAATCGGGGTTCTTTAGCAATCAGCCCCAGCATTTT. Its translation: CASSESGFFSNQPQHF. The rearrangement uses TRBV25-1 and TRBJ1-5; D unclear. The CDR3 is made up of 16 amino acids. Germline V gene sequence: CDR1 MGHDK, CDR2 SYGVNS. V was shortened by 1 base and J by 0 bases, with 10 bases between the two germline ends. Full variable domain (outside the CDR3, taken from reference TRBV25-1 and TRBJ1-5): EADIYQTPRYLVIGTGKKITLECSQTMGHDKMYWYQQDPGMELHLIHYSYGVNSTEKGDLSSESTVSRIRTEHFPLTLESARPSHTSQYLCASSESGFFSNQPQHFGDGTRLSIL.

This clone showed up just a few times. The gene calls are TRBV6-1 and TRBJ1-2; 9 nucleotides agree with TRBD1. The germline gives CDR1 MNHNS, CDR2 SASEGT. After removal of 5 bases from V and 7 bases from J, the junction contained 5 bases not matched to a gene. This CDR3 region has 13 residues. CDR3 residues: CASSTGTGIGYTF. The CDR3, as DNA: TGTGCCAGCAGTACCGGGACAGGGATTGGCTACACCTTC.

This clone was observed a few times. This chain uses TRBV4-1 with TRBJ2-3, with TRBD1 identical over 12 bases. The J segment lost 1 base and the V segment lost 3 bases, leaving 2 bases of the junction unmatched. From germline, CDR1 is MGHRA and CDR2 YSYEKL. The CDR3 sequence is 16 residues long. CDR3 DNA: TGCGCCAGCAGCCAGGGACAGGGGGCCGGCACAGATACGCAGTATTTT. Translated: CASSQGQGAGTDTQYF.

This clone showed up many times. The same CDR3 is also encoded by other DNA sequences in this sample. The genes are TRBV7-9 and TRBJ1-4; 9 bases are shared with TRBD1. The CDR3 sequence is 14 residues long. Germline lookup yields CDR1 SEHNR and CDR2 FQNEAQ (reference sequence). Losses at the gene ends were 3 bases for V and 4 bases for J; bases not matched to a gene: 0. DNA of the CDR3: TGTGCCAGCAGCTTGGGACAGGGTAATGAAAAACTGTTTTTT. This gives the protein CASSLGQGNEKLFF. The full variable domain, its missing parts supplied by reference TRBV7-9 and TRBJ1-4, is DTGVSQNPRHKITKRGQNVTFRCDPISEHNRLYWYRQTLGQGPEFLTYFQNEAQLEKSRLLSDRFSAERPKGSFSTLEIQRTEQGDSAMYLCASSLGQGNEKLFFGSGTQLSVL.

The J gene is TRBJ2-2, the V gene TRBV6-5, with D hard to call. This CDR3 contains 11 residues. Germline values: CDR1 MNHEY, CDR2 SVGAGI. V was shortened by 7 bases and J by 7 bases, with 7 bases between the two germline ends. This CDR3 reads CASTDGGELFF. Here the CDR3 DNA reads TGTGCCAGCACCGACGGCGGGGAGCTGTTTTTT.

This clone turned up a few times. The chain links TRBV5-1 to TRBJ2-1, with D perhaps given as TRBD1 or TRBD2 (5 bases each). The ends were cut back, 4 bases at V and 4 bases at J, with 9 bases in the middle. This CDR3 is 13 amino acids long. Germline CDR1 SGHRS, CDR2 YFSETQ. Here the CDR3 reads CASSRDLYNEQFF. The CDR3 DNA is TGCGCCAGCAGCCGGGACCTTTACAATGAGCAGTTCTTC.

There are a few counts of this clone. The V gene is TRBV9, the J gene TRBJ2-3; D remains ambiguous. The CDR3 is made up of 17 amino acids. The germline gives CDR1 SGDLS, CDR2 YYNGEE. V was clipped by 0 bases and J by 1 base, with 15 bases between them. The CDR3 region has the DNA TGTGCCAGCAGCGTAGCTTTCGGCCAGCGAGGCACAGATACGCAGTATTTT. It yields the protein CASSVAFGQRGTDTQYF. Based on the CDR3 plus reference TRBV9 and TRBJ2-3, the full variable domain is DSGVTQTPKHLITATGQRVTLRCSPRSGDLSVYWYQQSLDQGLQFLIQYYNGEERAKGNILERFSAQQFPDLHSELNLSSLELGDSALYFCASSVAFGQRGTDTQYFGPGTRLTVL.

This clone was detected a few times. V and J are TRBV5-8 and TRBJ2-1; 8 bases align to TRBD1. V lost 5 bases to trimming and J lost 5 bases; unmatched junction nucleotides: 9. The germline V gene has CDR1 SGHTS and CDR2 YDEGEE. CDR3 length: 15 residues. CDR3 coding DNA: TGTGCCAGCAGGCTGCCGGGACAGGATCACAATGAGCAGTTCTTC. Protein: CASRLPGQDHNEQFF.

This clone was recorded a few times. V is TRBV30 and J is TRBJ1-6; possibly TRBD1 for D (5 bases). CDR1 and CDR2 from the germline V gene are GTSNPN and SVGIG (reference sequence). This CDR3 contains 13 residues. V lost 1 base and J 8 bases, leaving 9 bases between the germline ends. The CDR3 DNA follows: TGTGCCTGGAGTGGGGGGGAGGATTCACCCCTCCACTTT. Protein sequence: CAWSGGEDSPLHF.